These T cell receptor beta chains were read from a single sample in a study of T cell repertoires in cytomegalovirus infection. TCRdb re-analysed the reads in MiXCR, keeping a single row per CDR3 protein. The repertoire holds roughly 920,000 distinct CDR3 sequences, with approximately 31% as singletons. These receptors' antigens are unknown. The starting material was cultured CD8+ T cells from PBMCs, obtained from culture after CMV antigen stimulation. These receptors all stem from a human donor in good health (CMV status not recorded). Some clones in this sample may be carry-over from other donors' samples. Each CDR3 is given with its conserved first and last residue. Each record gives: V gene, J gene, CDR3 protein.

TRBV19	TRBJ2-7	CASSANGEQYF
TRBV9	TRBJ2-7	CASSPTTGTSEQYF
TRBV7-9	TRBJ1-1	CASSLKGTGAPLNTEAFF
TRBV7-9	TRBJ2-3	CASTPQNTPDTQYF
TRBV6-1	TRBJ1-1	CASPGTRVNTEAFF
TRBV27	TRBJ2-7	CASSLRQASYEQYF
TRBV5-4	TRBJ1-1	CASSSETGLSTEAFF
TRBV20-1	TRBJ2-2	CSALGLQNTGELFF
TRBV12-3/TRBV12-4	TRBJ1-5	CASSWASNSNQPQHF
TRBV7-2	TRBJ1-2	CASSLASLGRGQNGYTF
TRBV6-2/TRBV6-3	TRBJ2-3	CASSYGLAGGADTQYF
TRBV12-3/TRBV12-4	TRBJ1-1	CASSEFTEAFF
TRBV14	TRBJ2-2	CASSGREGQGYTGELFF
TRBV7-9	TRBJ2-1	CASSSTGVFYNEQFF
TRBV7-8	TRBJ2-3	CASSRPHLGADTQYF
TRBV7-6	TRBJ2-3	CASSSRVGGFTDTQYF
TRBV14	TRBJ2-1	CVSSHTRINEQFF
TRBV6-5	TRBJ2-3	CASSYSTLAGGPTITDTQYF
TRBV7-9	TRBJ1-2	CATPVEDSYGYTF
TRBV27	TRBJ2-3	CASSFGSYTDTQYF
TRBV6-1	TRBJ2-3	CASAARQTSTDTQYF
TRBV7-9	TRBJ2-3	CASTSAPTADTQYF